The clone carrying this T cell receptor (beta chain) was counted a few times. Its antigen is as yet unknown. Presence of unique molecular identifiers characterized the TCR beta cDNA libraries. Using its own MiXCR run on the PCR reads, TCRdb lists one record per CDR3 protein. This table has 350,000 to 450,000 distinct CDR3 sequences, roughly 36% appearing once. This sample is drawn from a study of post-analysis software for immune sequencing data. The overall study: In terms of disease course, relapsing-remitting, secondary progressive and progressive-relapsing multiple sclerosis were included. The study, taken as a whole, reports: In multiple sclerosis, normalized Chao1 diversity was significantly below that of controls. Samples prepared in the same batch strongly co-clustered by F measure.

The sample consisted of blood. The TCR was taken from a girl aged 5-17 years with multiple sclerosis.

This chain's CDR3 is CASSLGGFSGANVLTF. Written as DNA, the CDR3 is TGTGCCAGCAGCTTAGGGGGGTTTTCTGGGGCCAACGTCCTGACTTTC. The chain carries TRBV7-8 and TRBJ2-6; either TRBD1 or TRBD2 may supply D (5 bases each). Trimming left V 1 base short and J 1 base short, with 8 bases between. This CDR3 contains 16 residues. CDR1 and CDR2 from the germline V gene are SGHVS and FQNEAQ.